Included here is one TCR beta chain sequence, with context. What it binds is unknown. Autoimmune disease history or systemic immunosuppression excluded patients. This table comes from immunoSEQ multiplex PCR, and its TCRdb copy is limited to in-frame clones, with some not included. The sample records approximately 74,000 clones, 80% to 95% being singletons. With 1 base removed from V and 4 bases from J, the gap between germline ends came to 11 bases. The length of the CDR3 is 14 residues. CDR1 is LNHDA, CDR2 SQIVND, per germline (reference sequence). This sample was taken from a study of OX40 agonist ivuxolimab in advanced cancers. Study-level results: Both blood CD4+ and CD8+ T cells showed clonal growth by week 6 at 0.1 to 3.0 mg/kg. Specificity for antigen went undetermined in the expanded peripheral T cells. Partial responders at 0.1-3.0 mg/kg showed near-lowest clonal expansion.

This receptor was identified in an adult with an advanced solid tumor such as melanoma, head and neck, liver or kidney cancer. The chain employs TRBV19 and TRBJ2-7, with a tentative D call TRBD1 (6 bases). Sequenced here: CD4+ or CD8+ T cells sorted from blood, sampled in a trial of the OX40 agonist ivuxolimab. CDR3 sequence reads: CASSIGPGQYEQYF. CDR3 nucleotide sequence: TGTGCCAGTAGTATAGGACCCGGACAGTACGAGCAGTACTTC.